The text below deals with one TCR beta chain. The antigen is not known. The data stem from a study of T cells after yellow fever vaccination. Broader study findings: The secondary response was weaker but peaked faster, day 5 versus 15.

TCRdb passed the 5' RACE reads through MiXCR, listing each CDR3 protein once. Of some 500,000 distinct CDR3 sequences listed, roughly 13% are singletons. This CDR3 region has 16 residues. Germline CDR1 and CDR2: LGHNA and YSLEER. The V gene lost 0 bases and the J gene lost 1 base, with 11 bases spanning the gap. This sequence originates from a man aged 25-45 years who received the YFV17D yellow fever vaccine. The V call is TRBV4-3, the J call TRBJ2-3; the D gene is possibly TRBD2 (6 bases). Sequencing used PBMCs, obtained on the day of the yellow fever booster vaccination. The chain's CDR3 is CASSQDGAGRTDTQYF. The DNA for the CDR3 is TGCGCCAGCAGCCAAGATGGGGCGGGACGCACAGATACGCAGTATTTT.